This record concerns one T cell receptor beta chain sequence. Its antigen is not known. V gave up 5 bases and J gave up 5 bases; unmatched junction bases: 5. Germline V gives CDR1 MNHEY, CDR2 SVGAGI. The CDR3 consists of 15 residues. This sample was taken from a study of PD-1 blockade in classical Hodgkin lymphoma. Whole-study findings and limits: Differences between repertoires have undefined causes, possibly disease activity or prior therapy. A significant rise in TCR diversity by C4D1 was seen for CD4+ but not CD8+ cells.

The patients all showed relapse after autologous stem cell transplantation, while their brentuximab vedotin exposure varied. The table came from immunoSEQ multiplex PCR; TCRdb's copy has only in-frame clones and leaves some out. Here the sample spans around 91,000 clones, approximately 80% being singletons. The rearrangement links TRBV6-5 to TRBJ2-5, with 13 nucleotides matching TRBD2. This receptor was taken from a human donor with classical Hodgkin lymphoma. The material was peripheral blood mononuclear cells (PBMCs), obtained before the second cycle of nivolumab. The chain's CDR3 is CASSQTGLAGETQYF. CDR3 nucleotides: TGTGCCAGCAGTCAAACGGGACTAGCGGGGGAGACCCAGTACTTC.